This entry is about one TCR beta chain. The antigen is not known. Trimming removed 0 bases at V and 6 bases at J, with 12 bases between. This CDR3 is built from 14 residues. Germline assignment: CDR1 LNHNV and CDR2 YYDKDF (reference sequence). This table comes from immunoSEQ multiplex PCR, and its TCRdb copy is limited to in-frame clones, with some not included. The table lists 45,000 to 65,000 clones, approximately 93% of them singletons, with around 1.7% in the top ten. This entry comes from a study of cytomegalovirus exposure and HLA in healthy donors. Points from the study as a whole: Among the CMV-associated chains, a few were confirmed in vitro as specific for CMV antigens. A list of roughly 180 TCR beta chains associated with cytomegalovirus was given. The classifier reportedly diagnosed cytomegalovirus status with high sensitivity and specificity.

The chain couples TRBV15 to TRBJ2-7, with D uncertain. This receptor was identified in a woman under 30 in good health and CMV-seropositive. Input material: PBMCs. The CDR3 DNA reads TGTGCCACCAGCAGAGATAGAATCCGGAGCGAGCAGTACTTC. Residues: CATSRDRIRSEQYF.